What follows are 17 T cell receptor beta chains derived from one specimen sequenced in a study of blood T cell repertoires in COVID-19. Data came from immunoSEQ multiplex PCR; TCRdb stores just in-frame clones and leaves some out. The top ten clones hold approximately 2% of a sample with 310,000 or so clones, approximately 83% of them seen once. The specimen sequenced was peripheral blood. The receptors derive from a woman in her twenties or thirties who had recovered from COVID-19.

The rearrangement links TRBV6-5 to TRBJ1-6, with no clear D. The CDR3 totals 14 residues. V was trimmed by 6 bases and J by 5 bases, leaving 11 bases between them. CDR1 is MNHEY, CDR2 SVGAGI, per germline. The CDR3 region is CASRSAENNSPLHF. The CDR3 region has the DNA TGTGCCAGCAGGAGTGCGGAGAATAATTCACCCCTCCACTTT.

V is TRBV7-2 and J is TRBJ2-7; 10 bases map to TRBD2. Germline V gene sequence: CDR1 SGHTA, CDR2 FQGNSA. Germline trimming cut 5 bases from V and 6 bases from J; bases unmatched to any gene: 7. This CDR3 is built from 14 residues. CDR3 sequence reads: CASSPRTSGLEQYF. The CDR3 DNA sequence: TGTGCCAGCAGCCCGCGGACTAGCGGCCTCGAGCAGTACTTC. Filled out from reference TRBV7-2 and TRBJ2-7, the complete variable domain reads GAGVSQSPSNKVTEKGKDVELRCDPISGHTALYWYRQSLGQGLEFLIYFQGNSAPDKSGLPSDRFSAERTGGSVSTLTIQRTQQEDSAVYLCASSPRTSGLEQYFGPGTRLTVT.

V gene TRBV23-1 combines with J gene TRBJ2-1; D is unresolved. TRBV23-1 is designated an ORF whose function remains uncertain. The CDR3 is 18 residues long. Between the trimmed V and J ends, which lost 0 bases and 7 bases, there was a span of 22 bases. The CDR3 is CASSQSGQPVGSVNEQFF. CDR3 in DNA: TGCGCCAGCAGTCAATCTGGGCAGCCCGTTGGCTCGGTTAATGAGCAGTTCTTC.

The DNA of the CDR3 is TGTGCCAGCAGTACCGGACAGGGATGGTCTGGGGCCAACGTCCTGACTTTC. The encoded protein is CASSTGQGWSGANVLTF. The gene calls are TRBV28 and TRBJ2-6, with TRBD1 identical over 8 bases. This CDR3 comprises 17 residues. V gave up 5 bases and J gave up 1 base; unmatched junction bases: 7. Germline V lookup: CDR1 MDHEN, CDR2 SYDVKM.

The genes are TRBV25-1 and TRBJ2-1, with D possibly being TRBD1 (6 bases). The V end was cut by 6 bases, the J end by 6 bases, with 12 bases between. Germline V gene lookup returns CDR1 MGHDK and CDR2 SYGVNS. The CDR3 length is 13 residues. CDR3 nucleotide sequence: TGTGCCAGCAGACAGGACAGCGCCAATGAGCAGTTCTTC. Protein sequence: CASRQDSANEQFF.

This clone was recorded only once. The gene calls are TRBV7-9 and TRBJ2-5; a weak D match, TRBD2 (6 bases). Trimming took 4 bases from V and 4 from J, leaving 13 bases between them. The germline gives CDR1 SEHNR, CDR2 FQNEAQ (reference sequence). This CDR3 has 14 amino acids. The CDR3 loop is CASSSRDLIETQYF. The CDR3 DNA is TGTGCCAGCAGCTCCCGGGACTTAATAGAGACCCAGTACTTC.

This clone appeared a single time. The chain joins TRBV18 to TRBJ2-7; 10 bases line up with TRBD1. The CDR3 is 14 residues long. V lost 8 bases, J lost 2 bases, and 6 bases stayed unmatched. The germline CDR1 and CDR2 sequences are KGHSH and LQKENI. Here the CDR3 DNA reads TGTGCCAGCCTTAGGACAGGGGGTCCCTACGAGCAGTACTTC. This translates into CASLRTGGPYEQYF.

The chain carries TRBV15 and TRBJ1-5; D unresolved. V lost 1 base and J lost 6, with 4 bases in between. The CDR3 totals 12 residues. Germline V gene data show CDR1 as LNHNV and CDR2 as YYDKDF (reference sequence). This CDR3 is CATSRVRQPQHF. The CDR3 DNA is TGTGCCACCAGCAGAGTTCGTCAGCCCCAGCATTTT.

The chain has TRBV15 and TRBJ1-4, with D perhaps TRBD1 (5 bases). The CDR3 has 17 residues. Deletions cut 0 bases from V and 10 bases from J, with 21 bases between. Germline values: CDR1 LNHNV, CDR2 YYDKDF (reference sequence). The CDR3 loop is CATSRDRKGRGIGKLFF. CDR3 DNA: TGTGCCACCAGCAGAGACAGGAAGGGTAGGGGTATCGGAAAACTGTTTTTT.

CDR3 DNA sequence: TGTGCCAGCAGCTTGTGGCGGGGGGCGAACACCGGGGAGCTGTTTTTT. The encoded protein is CASSLWRGANTGELFF. The chain has TRBV5-4 and TRBJ2-2; TRBD2 aligns across 8 bases. With 1 base clipped from V and 0 bases from J, the junction kept 2 bases outside the gene matches. CDR3 length equals 16 residues. Germline V gives CDR1 SGHNT, CDR2 YYREEE (reference sequence).

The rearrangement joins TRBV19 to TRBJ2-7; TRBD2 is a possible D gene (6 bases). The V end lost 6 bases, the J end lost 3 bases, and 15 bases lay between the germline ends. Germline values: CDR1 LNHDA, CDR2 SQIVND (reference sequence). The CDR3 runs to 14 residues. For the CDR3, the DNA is TGTGCCAGTAGCCGGGCGGGACCGATCTACGAGCAGTACTTC. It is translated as CASSRAGPIYEQYF.

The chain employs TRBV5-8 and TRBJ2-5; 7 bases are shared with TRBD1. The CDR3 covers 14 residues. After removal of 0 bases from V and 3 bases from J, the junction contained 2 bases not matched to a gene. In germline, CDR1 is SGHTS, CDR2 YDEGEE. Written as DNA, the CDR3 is TGTGCCAGCAGCTTGGGACAGGGCAAAGAGACCCAGTACTTC. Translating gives CASSLGQGKETQYF.

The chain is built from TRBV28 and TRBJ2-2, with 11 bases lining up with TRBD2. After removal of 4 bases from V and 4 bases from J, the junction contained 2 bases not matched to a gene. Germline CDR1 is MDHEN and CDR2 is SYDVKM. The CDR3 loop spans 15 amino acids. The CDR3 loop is CASSSGLAATGELFF. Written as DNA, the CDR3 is TGTGCCAGCAGTTCGGGACTAGCGGCCACCGGGGAGCTGTTTTTT.

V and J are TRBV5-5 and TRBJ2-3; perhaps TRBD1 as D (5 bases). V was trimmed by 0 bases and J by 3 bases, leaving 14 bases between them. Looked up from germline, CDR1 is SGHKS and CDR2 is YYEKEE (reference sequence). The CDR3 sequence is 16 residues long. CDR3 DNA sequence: TGTGCCAGCAGCTTGGCCGTCCTCCAGGGTACAGATACGCAGTATTTT. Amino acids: CASSLAVLQGTDTQYF.

CDR3 coding DNA: TGTGCCAGCAGCCCAGACAGGGTAGAGAATGAGCAGTTCTTC. This translates into CASSPDRVENEQFF. This sequence joins TRBV27 and TRBJ2-1, with 7 bases fitting TRBD1. This CDR3 is built from 14 residues. With 6 bases clipped from V and 7 bases from J, the junction kept 9 bases outside the gene matches. The germline CDR1 and CDR2 sequences are MNHEY and SMNVEV (reference sequence).

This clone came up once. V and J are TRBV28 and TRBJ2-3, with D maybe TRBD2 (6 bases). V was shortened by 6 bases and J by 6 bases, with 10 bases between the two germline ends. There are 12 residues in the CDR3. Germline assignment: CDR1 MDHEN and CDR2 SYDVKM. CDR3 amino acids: CASRTSLDTQYF. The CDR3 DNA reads TGTGCCAGCAGGACTAGTTTGGATACGCAGTATTTT. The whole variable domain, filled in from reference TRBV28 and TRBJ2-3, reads DVKVTQSSRYLVKRTGEKVFLECVQDMDHENMFWYRQDPGLGLRLIYFSYDVKMKEKGDIPEGYSVSREKKERFSLILESASTNQTSMYLCASRTSLDTQYFGPGTRLTVL.

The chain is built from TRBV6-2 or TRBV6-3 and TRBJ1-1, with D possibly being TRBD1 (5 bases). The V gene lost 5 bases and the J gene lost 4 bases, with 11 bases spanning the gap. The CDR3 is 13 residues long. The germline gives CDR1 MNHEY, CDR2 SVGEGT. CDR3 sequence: CASSRGGGTEAFF. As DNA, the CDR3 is TGTGCCAGCAGTAGGGGAGGCGGCACTGAAGCTTTCTTT.